This T cell receptor (beta chain) appears in the sequencing data of a study of blood T cells in healthy people across ages. Through a sample-barcoded 5' primer and a J-beta primer mix, a second PCR was run for about 6 to 11 cycles. MiXCR was run by TCRdb on the 5' RACE reads, yielding one entry per CDR3 protein. This sample has approximately 780,000 distinct CDR3 sequences, with under 30% found just once. The sample holds a few counts of this clonotype. In germline, CDR1 is KGHSH, CDR2 LQKENI. Trimming left V 2 bases short and J 9 bases short, with 14 bases between. This CDR3 comprises 13 residues. Peripheral blood samples of around 9.8 milliliters were drawn from each donor. This sample also appeared in a second study, on T cells of mothers and their children. That work adds: Samples were obtained from a few healthy Caucasian mothers and their six children. Slightly higher overlap, not significant, was seen in related mother-child pairs than in unrelated pairs.

Sequences were obtained from blood. The chain employs TRBV18 and TRBJ2-7; D is perhaps TRBD1 or TRBD2 (5 bases each). This clonotype was sampled from a boy younger than 18 in good health. Written as DNA, the CDR3 is TGTGCCAGCTCACCAAGGGACGCTTCGGGGCAGTACTTC. The encoded protein is CASSPRDASGQYF.